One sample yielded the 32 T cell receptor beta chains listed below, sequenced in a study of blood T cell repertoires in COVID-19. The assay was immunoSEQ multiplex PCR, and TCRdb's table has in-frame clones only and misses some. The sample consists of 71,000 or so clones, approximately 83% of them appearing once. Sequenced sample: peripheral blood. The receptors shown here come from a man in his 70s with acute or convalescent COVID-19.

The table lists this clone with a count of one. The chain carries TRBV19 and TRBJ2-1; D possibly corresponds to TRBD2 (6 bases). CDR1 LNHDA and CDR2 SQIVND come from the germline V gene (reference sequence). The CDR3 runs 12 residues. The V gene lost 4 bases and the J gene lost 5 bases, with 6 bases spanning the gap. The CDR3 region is CASSSGDNEQFF. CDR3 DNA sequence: TGTGCCAGTAGTAGCGGGGACAATGAGCAGTTCTTC. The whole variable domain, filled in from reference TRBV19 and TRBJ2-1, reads DGGITQSPKYLFRKEGQNVTLSCEQNLNHDAMYWYRQDPGQGLRLIYYSQIVNDFQKGDIAEGYSVSREKKESFPLTVTSAQKNPTAFYLCASSSGDNEQFFGPGTRLTVL.

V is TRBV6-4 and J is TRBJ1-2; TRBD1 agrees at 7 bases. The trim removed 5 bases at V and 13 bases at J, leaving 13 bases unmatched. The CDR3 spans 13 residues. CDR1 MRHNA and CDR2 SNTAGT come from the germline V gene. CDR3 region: CASSPIDRAVRTF. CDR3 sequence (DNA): TGTGCCAGCAGTCCTATTGACAGGGCGGTCCGCACCTTC.

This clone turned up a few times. The DNA of the CDR3 is TGTGCCTGCGCCGACAGGGCCCTTTCACCCCTCCACTTT. Its protein is CACADRALSPLHF. The genes are TRBV30 and TRBJ1-6; 7 bases agree with TRBD1. CDR1 is GTSNPN and CDR2 is SVGIG in the germline V gene (reference sequence). The CDR3 is 13 amino acids. V lost 6 bases, J lost 9 bases, and 8 bases stayed unmatched. Combining the CDR3 with reference TRBV30 and TRBJ1-6 gives the whole variable domain SQTIHQWPATLVQPVGSPLSLECTVEGTSNPNLYWYRQAAGRGLQLLFYSVGIGQISSEVPQNLSASRPQDRQFILSSKKLLLSDSGFYLCACADRALSPLHFGNGTRLTVT.

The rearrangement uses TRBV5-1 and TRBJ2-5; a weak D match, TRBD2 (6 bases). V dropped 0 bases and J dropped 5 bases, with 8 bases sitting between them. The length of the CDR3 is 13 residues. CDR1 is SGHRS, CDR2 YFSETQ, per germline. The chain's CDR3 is CASSLVAEETQYF. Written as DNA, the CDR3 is TGCGCCAGCAGCTTGGTAGCGGAGGAGACCCAGTACTTC.

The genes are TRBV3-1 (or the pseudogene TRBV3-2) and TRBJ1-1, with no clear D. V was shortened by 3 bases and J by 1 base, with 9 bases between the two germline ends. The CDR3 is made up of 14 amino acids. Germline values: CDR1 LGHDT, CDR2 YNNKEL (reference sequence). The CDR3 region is CASSQRGQNTEAFF. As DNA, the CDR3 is TGTGCCAGCAGCCAGAGAGGGCAGAACACTGAAGCTTTCTTT.

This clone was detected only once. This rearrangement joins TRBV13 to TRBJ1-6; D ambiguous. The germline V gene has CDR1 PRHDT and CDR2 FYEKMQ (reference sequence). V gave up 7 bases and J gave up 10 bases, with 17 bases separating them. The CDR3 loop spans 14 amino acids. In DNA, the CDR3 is TGTGCCAGCACGTTAGGGAGACAAACCTCACCCCTCCACTTT. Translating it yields CASTLGRQTSPLHF.

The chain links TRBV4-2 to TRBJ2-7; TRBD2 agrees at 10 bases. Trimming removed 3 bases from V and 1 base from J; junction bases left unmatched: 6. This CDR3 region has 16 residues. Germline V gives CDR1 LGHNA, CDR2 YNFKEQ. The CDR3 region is CASSHLLTSGSYEQYF. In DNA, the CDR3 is TGTGCCAGCAGCCACCTATTGACTAGCGGGTCCTACGAGCAGTACTTC.

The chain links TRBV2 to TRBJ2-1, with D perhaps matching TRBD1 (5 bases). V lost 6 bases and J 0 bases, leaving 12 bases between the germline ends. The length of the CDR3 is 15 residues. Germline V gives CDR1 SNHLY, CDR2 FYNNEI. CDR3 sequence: CASRVAGNSYNEQFF. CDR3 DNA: TGTGCCAGCAGAGTGGCAGGGAACTCCTACAATGAGCAGTTCTTC.

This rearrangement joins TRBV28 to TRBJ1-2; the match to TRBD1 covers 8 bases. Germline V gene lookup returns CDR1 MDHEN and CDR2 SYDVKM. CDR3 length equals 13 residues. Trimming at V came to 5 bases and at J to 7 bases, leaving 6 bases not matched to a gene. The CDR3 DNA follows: TGTGCCAGCAGTACGTCAGGGGGCACTGGCTACACCTTC. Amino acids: CASSTSGGTGYTF.

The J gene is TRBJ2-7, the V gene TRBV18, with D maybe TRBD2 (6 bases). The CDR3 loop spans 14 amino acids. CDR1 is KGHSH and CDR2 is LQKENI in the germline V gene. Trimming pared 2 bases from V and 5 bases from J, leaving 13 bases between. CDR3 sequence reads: CASSPGGPIDEQYF. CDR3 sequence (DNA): TGTGCCAGCTCACCAGGAGGGCCTATCGACGAGCAGTACTTC.

The CDR3 coding sequence is TGTGCCAGCAAAGAGGGACAGGGGGCCCCTGAAGCTTTCTTT. Translation gives CASKEGQGAPEAFF. This chain connects TRBV2 to TRBJ1-1; TRBD1 agrees at 12 bases. The V segment lost 7 bases and the J segment 6 bases; nucleotides outside the gene matches: 6. Germline values: CDR1 SNHLY, CDR2 FYNNEI. There are 14 residues in the CDR3.

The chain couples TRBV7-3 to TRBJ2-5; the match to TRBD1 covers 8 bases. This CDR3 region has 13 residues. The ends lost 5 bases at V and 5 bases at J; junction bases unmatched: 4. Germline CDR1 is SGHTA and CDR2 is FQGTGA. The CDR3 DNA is TGTGCCAGCAGCCCCGGACAGGGTGAGACCCAGTACTTC. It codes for CASSPGQGETQYF.

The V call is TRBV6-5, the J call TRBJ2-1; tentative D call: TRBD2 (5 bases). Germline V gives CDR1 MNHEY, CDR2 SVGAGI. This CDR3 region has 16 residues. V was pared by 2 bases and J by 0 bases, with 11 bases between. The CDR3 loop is CASSYEGLSSYNEQFF. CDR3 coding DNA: TGTGCCAGCAGTTACGAGGGCTTAAGCTCCTACAATGAGCAGTTCTTC.

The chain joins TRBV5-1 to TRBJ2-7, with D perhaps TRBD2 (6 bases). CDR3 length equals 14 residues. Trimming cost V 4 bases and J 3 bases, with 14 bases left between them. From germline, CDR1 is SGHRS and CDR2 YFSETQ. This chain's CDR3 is CASSRTGDHYEQYF. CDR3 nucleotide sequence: TGCGCCAGCAGCCGGACGGGAGATCACTACGAGCAGTACTTC. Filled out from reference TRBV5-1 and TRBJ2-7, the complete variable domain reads KAGVTQTPRYLIKTRGQQVTLSCSPISGHRSVSWYQQTPGQGLQFLFEYFSETQRNKGNFPGRFSGRQFSNSRSEMNVSTLELGDSALYLCASSRTGDHYEQYFGPGTRLTVT.

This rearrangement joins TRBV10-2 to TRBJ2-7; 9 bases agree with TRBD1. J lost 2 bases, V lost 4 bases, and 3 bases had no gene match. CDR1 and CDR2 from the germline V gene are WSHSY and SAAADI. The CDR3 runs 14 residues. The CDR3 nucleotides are TGCGCCAGCAGTGTTAGGACAGGGGCCTACGAGCAGTACTTC. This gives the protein CASSVRTGAYEQYF.

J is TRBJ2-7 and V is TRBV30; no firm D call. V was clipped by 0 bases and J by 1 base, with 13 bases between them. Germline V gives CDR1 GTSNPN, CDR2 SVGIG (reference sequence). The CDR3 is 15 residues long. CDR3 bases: TGTGCCTGGAGTGTACGGGTTTTTCTTTCCTACGAGCAGTACTTC. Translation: CAWSVRVFLSYEQYF.

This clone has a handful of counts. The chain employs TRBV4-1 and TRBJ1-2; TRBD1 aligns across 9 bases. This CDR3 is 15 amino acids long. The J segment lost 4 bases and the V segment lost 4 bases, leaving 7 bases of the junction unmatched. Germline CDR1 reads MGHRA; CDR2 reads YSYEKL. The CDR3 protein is CASSLSDRGTYGYTF. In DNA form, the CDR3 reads TGCGCCAGCAGCCTATCGGACAGGGGAACCTATGGCTACACCTTC.

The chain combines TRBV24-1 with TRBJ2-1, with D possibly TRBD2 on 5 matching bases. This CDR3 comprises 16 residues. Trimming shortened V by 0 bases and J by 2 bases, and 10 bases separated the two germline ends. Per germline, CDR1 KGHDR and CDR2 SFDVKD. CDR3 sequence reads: CATSDLASWTYNEQFF. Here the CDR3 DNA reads TGTGCCACCAGTGATTTGGCTAGCTGGACCTACAATGAGCAGTTCTTC.

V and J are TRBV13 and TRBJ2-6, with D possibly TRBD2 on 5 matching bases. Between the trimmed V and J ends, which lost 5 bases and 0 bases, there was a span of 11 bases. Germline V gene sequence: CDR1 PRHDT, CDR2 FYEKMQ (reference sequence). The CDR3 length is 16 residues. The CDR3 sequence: CASSQLGSSGANVLTF. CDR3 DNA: TGTGCCAGCAGCCAATTGGGGAGCTCTGGGGCCAACGTCCTGACTTTC.

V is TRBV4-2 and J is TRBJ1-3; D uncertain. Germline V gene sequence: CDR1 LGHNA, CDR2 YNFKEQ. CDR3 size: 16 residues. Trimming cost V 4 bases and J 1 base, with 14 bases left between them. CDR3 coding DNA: TGTGCCAGCAGCCGTCACGGGGTTAGTTCTGGAAACACCATATATTTT. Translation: CASSRHGVSSGNTIYF.

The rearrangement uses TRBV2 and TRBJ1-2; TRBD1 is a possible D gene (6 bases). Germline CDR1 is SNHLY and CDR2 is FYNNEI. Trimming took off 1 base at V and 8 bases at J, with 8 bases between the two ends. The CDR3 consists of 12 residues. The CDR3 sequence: CASSEDRAGYTF. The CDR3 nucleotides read TGTGCCAGCAGTGAAGACAGGGCGGGCTACACCTTC. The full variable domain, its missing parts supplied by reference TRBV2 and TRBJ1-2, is EPEVTQTPSHQVTQMGQEVILRCVPISNHLYFYWYRQILGQKVEFLVSFYNNEISEKSEIFDDQFSVERPDGSNFTLKIRSTKLEDSAMYFCASSEDRAGYTFGSGTRLTVV.

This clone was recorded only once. This chain's CDR3 is CASSWTGTQQETQYF. The CDR3 nucleotides are TGTGCCAGCAGCTGGACCGGGACACAACAAGAGACCCAGTACTTC. The V call is TRBV2, the J call TRBJ2-5; D is possibly TRBD1 (6 bases). Trimming removed 6 bases from V and 2 bases from J, with 16 bases in between. Germline CDR1 SNHLY, CDR2 FYNNEI. This CDR3 spans 15 amino acids. Using reference TRBV2 and TRBJ2-5 for the parts outside the CDR3, the full variable domain is EPEVTQTPSHQVTQMGQEVILRCVPISNHLYFYWYRQILGQKVEFLVSFYNNEISEKSEIFDDQFSVERPDGSNFTLKIRSTKLEDSAMYFCASSWTGTQQETQYFGPGTRLLVL.

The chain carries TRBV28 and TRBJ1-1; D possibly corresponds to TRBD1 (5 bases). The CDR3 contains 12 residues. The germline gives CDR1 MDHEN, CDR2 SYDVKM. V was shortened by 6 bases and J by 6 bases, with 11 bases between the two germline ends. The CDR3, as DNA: TGTGCCAGCAGCGACTTCAGGGCTGAAGCTTTCTTT. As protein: CASSDFRAEAFF.

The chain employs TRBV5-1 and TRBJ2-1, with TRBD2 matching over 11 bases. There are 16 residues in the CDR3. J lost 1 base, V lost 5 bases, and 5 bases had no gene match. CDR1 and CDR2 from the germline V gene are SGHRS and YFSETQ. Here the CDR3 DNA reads TGCGCCAGCAGGGCGGGACTAGCGGCTTCCTACAATGAGCAGTTCTTC. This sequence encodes CASRAGLAASYNEQFF. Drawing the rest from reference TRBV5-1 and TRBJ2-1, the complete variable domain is KAGVTQTPRYLIKTRGQQVTLSCSPISGHRSVSWYQQTPGQGLQFLFEYFSETQRNKGNFPGRFSGRQFSNSRSEMNVSTLELGDSALYLCASRAGLAASYNEQFFGPGTRLTVL.

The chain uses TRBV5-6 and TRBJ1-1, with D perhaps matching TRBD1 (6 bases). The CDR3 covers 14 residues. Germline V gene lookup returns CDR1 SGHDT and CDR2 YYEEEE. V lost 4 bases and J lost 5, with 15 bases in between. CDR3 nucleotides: TGTGCCAGCAGCCCAGCGGGGGGGCCAACTGAAGCTTTCTTT. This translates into CASSPAGGPTEAFF.

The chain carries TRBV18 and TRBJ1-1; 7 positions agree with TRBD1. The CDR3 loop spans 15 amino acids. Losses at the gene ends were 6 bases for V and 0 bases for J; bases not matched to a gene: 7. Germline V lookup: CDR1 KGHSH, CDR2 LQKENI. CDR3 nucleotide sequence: TGTGCCAGCTCTCGCGGACAGGACATGAACACTGAAGCTTTCTTT. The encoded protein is CASSRGQDMNTEAFF.

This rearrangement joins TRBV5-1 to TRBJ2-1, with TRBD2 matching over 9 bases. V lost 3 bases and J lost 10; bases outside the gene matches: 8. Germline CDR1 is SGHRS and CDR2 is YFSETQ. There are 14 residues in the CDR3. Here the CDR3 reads CASSSSGTSNEQFF. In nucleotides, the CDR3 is TGCGCCAGCAGCTCTTCCGGGACTAGCAACGAGCAGTTCTTC. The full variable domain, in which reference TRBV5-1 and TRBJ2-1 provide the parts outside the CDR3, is KAGVTQTPRYLIKTRGQQVTLSCSPISGHRSVSWYQQTPGQGLQFLFEYFSETQRNKGNFPGRFSGRQFSNSRSEMNVSTLELGDSALYLCASSSSGTSNEQFFGPGTRLTVL.

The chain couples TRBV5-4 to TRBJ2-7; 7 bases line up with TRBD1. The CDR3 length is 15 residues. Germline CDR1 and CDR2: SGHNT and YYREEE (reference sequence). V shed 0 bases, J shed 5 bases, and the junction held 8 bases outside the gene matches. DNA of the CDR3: TGTGCCAGCAGCTTGGCGCAGGGGGTCATGGACGAGCAGTACTTC. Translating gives CASSLAQGVMDEQYF.

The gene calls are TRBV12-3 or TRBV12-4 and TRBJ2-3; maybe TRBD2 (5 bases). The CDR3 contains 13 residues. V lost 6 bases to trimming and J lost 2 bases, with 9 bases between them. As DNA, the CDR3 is TGTGCCAGCAGAGACTACCCCACAGATACGCAGTATTTT. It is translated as CASRDYPTDTQYF.

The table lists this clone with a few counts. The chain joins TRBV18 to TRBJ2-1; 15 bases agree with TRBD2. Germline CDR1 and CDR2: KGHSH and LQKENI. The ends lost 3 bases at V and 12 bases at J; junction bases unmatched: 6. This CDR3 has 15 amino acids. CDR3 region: CASSPPGLAGGRQFF. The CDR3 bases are TGTGCCAGCTCACCTCCGGGACTAGCGGGAGGCCGGCAGTTCTTC.

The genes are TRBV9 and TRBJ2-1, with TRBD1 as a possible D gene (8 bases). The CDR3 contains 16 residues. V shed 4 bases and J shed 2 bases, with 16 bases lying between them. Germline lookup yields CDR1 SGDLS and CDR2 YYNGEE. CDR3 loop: CASSTGGGTTYNEQFF. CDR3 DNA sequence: TGTGCCAGCAGCACAGGGGGAGGGACCACCTACAATGAGCAGTTCTTC.

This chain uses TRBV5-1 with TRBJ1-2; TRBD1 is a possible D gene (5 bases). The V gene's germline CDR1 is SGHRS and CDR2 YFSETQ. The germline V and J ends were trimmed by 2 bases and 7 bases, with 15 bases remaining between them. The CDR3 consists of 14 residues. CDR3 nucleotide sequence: TGCGCCAGCAGCTTTGAACAGGCCTCCGTTGGCTACACCTTC. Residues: CASSFEQASVGYTF.